One sample yielded the 6 T cell receptor beta chains listed below, sequenced in a study of blood T cell repertoires in COVID-19. Produced via immunoSEQ multiplex PCR; TCRdb's table is partial and in-frame only. The sample consists of 250,000 to 350,000 clones, about 87% of them appearing once. The specimen sequenced was PBMCs or T cells enriched from blood (not recorded which). These receptors all stem from a woman aged 50 to 60 who had recovered from COVID-19.

V gene TRBV12-3 or TRBV12-4 combines with J gene TRBJ1-1, with D uncertain. This CDR3 has 13 residues. V lost 4 bases to trimming and J lost 1 base, with 7 bases between them. The CDR3 is CASSSSENTEAFF. The CDR3 DNA is TGTGCCAGCAGTTCCTCAGAGAACACTGAAGCTTTCTTT.

This sequence joins TRBV11-2 and TRBJ2-7; D is unresolved. V lost 2 bases, J lost 2 bases, and 13 bases lay in between. Germline lookup yields CDR1 SGHAT and CDR2 FQNNGV. The CDR3 loop spans 15 amino acids. CDR3 amino acids: CASSLSPVSTYEQYF. CDR3 coding DNA: TGTGCCAGCAGCTTAAGCCCCGTGAGCACCTACGAGCAGTACTTC.

V and J are TRBV28 and TRBJ1-4; D is undetermined. This CDR3 is built from 13 residues. V gave up 10 bases and J gave up 6 bases, with 15 bases separating them. CDR1 and CDR2 (germline): MDHEN, SYDVKM. CDR3 protein: CATSRAADEKLFF. CDR3 coding DNA: TGTGCCACTTCAAGGGCAGCGGATGAAAAACTGTTTTTT.

The chain is built from TRBV19 and TRBJ2-5; 12 bases agree with TRBD2. This CDR3 region has 15 residues. Trimming took 5 bases from V and 6 from J; bases not matched to a gene: 7. The V gene's germline CDR1 is LNHDA and CDR2 SQIVND (reference sequence). CDR3 sequence: CASSWTSGTSKTQYF. The CDR3 DNA is TGTGCCAGTAGTTGGACTAGCGGGACGTCAAAGACCCAGTACTTC. Filled out from reference TRBV19 and TRBJ2-5, the complete variable domain reads DGGITQSPKYLFRKEGQNVTLSCEQNLNHDAMYWYRQDPGQGLRLIYYSQIVNDFQKGDIAEGYSVSREKKESFPLTVTSAQKNPTAFYLCASSWTSGTSKTQYFGPGTRLLVL.

This chain links TRBV15 with TRBJ1-6, with TRBD1 matching over 9 bases. Germline lookup yields CDR1 LNHNV and CDR2 YYDKDF (reference sequence). CDR3 length: 15 residues. V shed 0 bases and J 7 bases; nucleotides not matched to a gene: 1. The CDR3 spells CATSREQGANSPLHF. The DNA for the CDR3 is TGTGCCACCAGCAGAGAACAGGGGGCGAATTCACCCCTCCACTTT.

This clone was observed a handful of times. The V call is TRBV27, the J call TRBJ1-1; a weak D match, TRBD1 (5 bases). CDR3 size: 15 residues. Germline V gene data show CDR1 as MNHEY and CDR2 as SMNVEV (reference sequence). V shed 6 bases and J shed 1 base, with 15 bases lying between them. The CDR3 DNA follows: TGTGCCAGCAGCCGTTCGGACACCCCGAACACTGAAGCTTTCTTT. The encoded protein is CASSRSDTPNTEAFF.